Listed below are T cell receptor beta chains from one sample, sequenced in a study of T cell repertoires in cytomegalovirus infection. Each CDR3 protein is one row after TCRdb ran MiXCR on the reads. In the table there are some 680,000 distinct CDR3 sequences, less than 40% of which are singletons. Sequences were obtained from PBMCs. The source is a human donor in good health (CMV status not recorded). Some clones in this sample may be carry-over from other donors' samples. CDR3s include the opening cysteine and the closing phenylalanine or tryptophan. Fields, in order: clone size, D gene, V gene, J gene, CDR3 protein, CDR3 DNA. D genes are given only for firm matches. The size field is filled for only some rows; it gives once, few, many or a size class.

>many|TRBD1|TRBV12-3/TRBV12-4|TRBJ1-6
CASGTGGNSPLHF
TGTGCCAGTGGGACAGGGGGCAATTCACCCCTCCACTTT
>-|TRBD2|TRBV6-2/TRBV6-3|TRBJ2-2
CATPTAASGGPNVGELFF
TGTGCCACTCCAACGGCCGCTAGCGGGGGGCCGAATGTCGGGGAGCTGTTTTTT
>-|TRBD2|TRBV28|TRBJ2-1
CASSLYGAGGPGEQFF
TGTGCCAGCAGTTTATATGGGGCGGGGGGGCCGGGTGAGCAGTTCTTC
>once|-|TRBV29-1|TRBJ1-5
CSVDCRKVNQPQHF
TGCAGCGTTGACTGTCGGAAGGTCAATCAGCCCCAGCATTTT
>many|-|TRBV12-3/TRBV12-4|TRBJ2-7
CASSFRGQSSYEQYF
TGTGCCAGCAGTTTTCGGGGGCAGAGCTCCTACGAGCAGTACTTC
>-|-|TRBV7-9|TRBJ2-7
CASSGGGASYEPYF
TGTGCCAGCAGCGGGGGGGGGGCTTCCTACGAGCCGTACTTC
>few|-|TRBV7-2|TRBJ2-3
CASSLGEVDTQYF
TGTGCCAGCAGCTTAGGGGAGGTAGATACGCAGTATTTT
>once|TRBD2|TRBV20-1|TRBJ2-5
CSARTSGQETQYF
TGCAGTGCTAGGACTAGCGGTCAAGAGACCCAGTACTTC
>-|-|TRBV11-2|TRBJ2-1
CSSSSYWGRTRYNEQFF
TGTTCCAGCAGCTCTTACTGGGGTAGGACAAGGTACAATGAGCAGTTCTTC
>-|TRBD1|TRBV19|TRBJ1-6
CASRRTGGNSPLHF
TGTGCCAGCCGCCGGACAGGGGGCAATTCACCCCTCCACTTT
>few|TRBD1|TRBV28|TRBJ1-5
CASSGSGQHQPQHF
TGTGCCAGCAGTGGGTCGGGACAGCATCAGCCCCAGCATTTT
>few|-|TRBV12-3/TRBV12-4|TRBJ1-2
CASSLRRPFDGYTF
TGTGCCAGCAGTTTGAGACGGCCTTTCGATGGCTACACCTTC
>few|TRBD1|TRBV7-6|TRBJ2-3
CASSRKDRVGADTQYF
TGTGCCAGCAGCAGAAAGGACAGGGTGGGGGCAGATACGCAGTATTTT
>-|-|TRBV6-1|TRBJ1-1
CAGAWGRQIYMNTEAFF
TGTGCCGGTGCTTGGGGCCGTCAGATCTACATGAACACTGAAGCTTTCTTT
>many|TRBD2|TRBV7-2|TRBJ2-1
CASSLGGLANEQFF
TGTGCCAGCAGCTTGGGGGGACTAGCCAATGAGCAGTTCTTC
>many|TRBD2|TRBV7-2|TRBJ2-3
CASSSRRGGLRDTQYF
TGTGCCAGCAGCTCTCGCCGGGGGGGGTTAAGAGATACGCAGTATTTT
>-|TRBD1|TRBV7-3|TRBJ1-2
CASSAGGRYEGYTF
TGTGCCAGCAGCGCAGGGGGCCGCTATGAGGGCTACACCTTC
>many|TRBD1|TRBV7-2|TRBJ1-1
CASSPQGQGRTEAFF
TGTGCCAGCAGCCCCCAGGGACAGGGGAGAACTGAAGCTTTCTTT
>once|TRBD2|TRBV7-9|TRBJ2-1
CASSQPTSGRNNEQFF
TGTGCCAGCAGCCAACCGACTAGCGGGAGGAACAATGAGCAGTTCTTC
>few|TRBD1|TRBV2|TRBJ1-4
CASSPGGSNEKLFF
TGTGCCAGCAGTCCAGGGGGCTCTAATGAAAAACTGTTTTTT
>-|-|TRBV28|TRBJ2-6
CASSFWEVAGANVLTF
TGTGCCAGCAGTTTCTGGGAGGTCGCTGGGGCCAACGTCCTGACTTTC
>many|-|TRBV7-2|TRBJ2-3
CASSLNRGTDTQYF
TGTGCCAGCAGCTTAAATCGGGGCACAGATACGCAGTATTTT
>-|-|TRBV5-6|TRBJ1-3
CASSLQQAYTIYF
TGTGCCAGCAGCTTGCAACAGGCTTACACCATATATTTT
>few|-|TRBV28|TRBJ2-7
CASSGSLLAYEQYF
TGTGCCAGCAGTGGTTCCCTTTTAGCCTACGAGCAGTACTTC
>-|-|TRBV6-2/TRBV6-3|TRBJ1-3
CASSYSGGTLIGNTIYF
TGTGCCAGCAGTTACTCGGGAGGCACATTGATTGGAAACACCATATATTTT
>-|-|TRBV29-1|TRBJ1-1
CSVGGGVKDTEAFF
TGCAGCGTTGGGGGGGGGGTAAAGGACACTGAAGCTTTCTTT
>-|-|TRBV28|TRBJ1-2
CASSHSGGPYGYTF
TGTGCCAGCAGTCACTCCGGGGGACCCTATGGCTACACCTTC
>-|TRBD1|TRBV12-3/TRBV12-4|TRBJ1-6
CASSLEVRTGSSPLHF
TGTGCCAGCAGTTTAGAAGTCAGGACAGGGAGTTCACCCCTCCACTTT
>-|-|TRBV7-9|TRBJ2-2
CASSNPAARAPYPNTGELFF
TGTGCCAGCAGCAATCCGGCAGCGAGGGCTCCCTATCCTAACACCGGGGAGCTGTTTTTT
>-|TRBD1|TRBV28|TRBJ1-6
CASRPGQTNSPLHF
TGTGCCAGCAGACCGGGACAGACTAATTCACCCCTCCACTTT
>-|TRBD2|TRBV5-4|TRBJ2-1
CASSSDRVPATSGSSPFYNEQFF
TGTGCCAGCAGCTCGGACCGAGTACCCGCAACTAGCGGGAGTTCCCCTTTCTACAATGAGCAGTTCTTC
>few|-|TRBV20-1|TRBJ2-2
CSAGSTSTTGELFF
TGCAGTGCTGGAAGCACTTCTACCACCGGGGAGCTGTTTTTT
>few|TRBD1|TRBV20-1|TRBJ2-7
CSGLRTGGSYEQYF
TGCAGTGGCCTTCGGACAGGGGGATCCTACGAGCAGTACTTC
>once|-|TRBV2|TRBJ2-1
CASRGWGRDEQFF
TGTGCCAGCAGGGGTTGGGGTCGGGATGAGCAGTTCTTC
>few|-|TRBV6-1|TRBJ1-2
CASMDMGSYGYTF
TGTGCCAGCATGGATATGGGCTCATATGGCTACACCTTC
>-|-|TRBV28|TRBJ2-1
CASSPPRPGVYNEQFF
TGTGCCAGCAGTCCTCCCCGTCCAGGCGTCTACAATGAGCAGTTCTTC
>-|TRBD1|TRBV20-1|TRBJ2-7
CSAAGQDLYEQYF
TGCAGTGCGGCCGGACAGGACCTCTACGAGCAGTACTTC
>-|-|TRBV15|TRBJ2-4
CATSRDGRTDIQYF
TGTGCCACCAGCAGAGATGGTCGGACGGACATTCAGTACTTC
>-|TRBD1|TRBV30|TRBJ1-1
CAWGQGGGAFF
TGTGCCTGGGGACAGGGAGGGGGTGCTTTCTTT
>-|TRBD2|TRBV4-2|TRBJ2-7
CASSPTSGGGYEQYF
TGTGCCAGCAGCCCCACTAGCGGGGGAGGCTACGAGCAGTACTTC
>-|TRBD2|TRBV30|TRBJ2-3
CAWSVTSSDTQYF
TGTGCCTGGAGTGTGACTAGCTCAGATACGCAGTATTTT
>-|-|TRBV25-1|TRBJ1-4
CASSESGGTTNEKLFF
TGTGCCAGCAGTGAATCCGGGGGGACGACTAATGAAAAACTGTTTTTT
>-|TRBD1|TRBV6-1|TRBJ1-3
CASRDRASSTIYF
TGTGCCAGCCGGGACAGGGCGTCTAGCACCATATATTTT
>many|TRBD2|TRBV11-3|TRBJ2-1
CASSRREGSSYNEQFF
TGTGCCAGCAGCCGCCGGGAGGGAAGCTCCTACAATGAGCAGTTCTTC
>few|-|TRBV28|TRBJ2-7
CASSLGGGVGYEQYF
TGTGCCAGCAGTTTGGGGGGGGGCGTGGGCTACGAGCAGTACTTC
>few|-|TRBV7-6|TRBJ1-3
CASSLRSDGTNTIYF
TGTGCCAGCAGCTTACGTTCGGACGGGACAAACACCATATATTTT
>-|-|TRBV5-6|TRBJ1-1
CASSLATGMSNTEAFF
TGTGCCAGCAGCCTTGCTACAGGGATGTCGAACACTGAAGCTTTCTTT
>-|-|TRBV28|TRBJ1-6
CASSLLRDNSPLHF
TGTGCCAGCAGTTTACTGCGAGATAATTCACCCCTCCACTTT